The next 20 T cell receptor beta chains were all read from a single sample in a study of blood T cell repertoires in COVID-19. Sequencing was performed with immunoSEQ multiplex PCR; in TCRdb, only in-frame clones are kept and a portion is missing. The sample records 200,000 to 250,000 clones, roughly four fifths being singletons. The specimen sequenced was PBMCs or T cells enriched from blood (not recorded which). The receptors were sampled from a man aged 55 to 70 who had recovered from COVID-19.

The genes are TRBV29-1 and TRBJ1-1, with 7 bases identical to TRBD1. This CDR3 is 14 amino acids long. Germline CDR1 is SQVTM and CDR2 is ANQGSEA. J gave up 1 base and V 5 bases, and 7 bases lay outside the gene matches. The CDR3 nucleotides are TGCAGCGTTCCGACAGGGACTTCGAACACTGAAGCTTTCTTT. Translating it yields CSVPTGTSNTEAFF.

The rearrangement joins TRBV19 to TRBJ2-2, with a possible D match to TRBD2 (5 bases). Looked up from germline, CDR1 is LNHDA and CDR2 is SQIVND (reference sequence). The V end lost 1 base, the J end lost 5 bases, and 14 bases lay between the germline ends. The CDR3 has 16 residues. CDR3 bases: TGTGCCAGTAGTATAGGAGGAGTAAGAGGGACCGGGGAGCTGTTTTTT. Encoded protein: CASSIGGVRGTGELFF.

CDR3 bases: TGTGCCTGGTCCCCGGGAGCTGAAAAACTGTTTTTT. Translation gives CAWSPGAEKLFF. The chain links TRBV30 to TRBJ1-4; D uncertain. Deletions cut 5 bases from V and 7 bases from J, with 11 bases between. Germline CDR1 reads GTSNPN; CDR2 reads SVGIG (reference sequence). The CDR3 contains 12 residues.

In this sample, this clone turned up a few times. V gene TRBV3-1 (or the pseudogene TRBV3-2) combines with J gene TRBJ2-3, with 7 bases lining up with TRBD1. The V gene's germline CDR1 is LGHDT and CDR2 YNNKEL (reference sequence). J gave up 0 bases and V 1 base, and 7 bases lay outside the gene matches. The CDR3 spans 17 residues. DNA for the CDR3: TGTGCCAGCAGCCAAGCACCTACAGGGGCCAGCACAGATACGCAGTATTTT. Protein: CASSQAPTGASTDTQYF.

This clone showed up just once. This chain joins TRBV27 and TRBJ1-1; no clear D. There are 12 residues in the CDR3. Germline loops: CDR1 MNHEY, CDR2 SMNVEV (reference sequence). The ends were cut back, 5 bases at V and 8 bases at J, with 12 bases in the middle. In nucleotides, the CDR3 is TGTGCCAGCAGTGGCCCCGGGTCGGAAGCTTTCTTT. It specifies CASSGPGSEAFF.

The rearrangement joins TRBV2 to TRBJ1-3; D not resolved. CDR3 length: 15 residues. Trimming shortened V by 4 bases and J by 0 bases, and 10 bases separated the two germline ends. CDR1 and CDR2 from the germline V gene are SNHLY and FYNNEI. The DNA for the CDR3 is TGTGCCAGCAGTGCTGCAGGCTTCTCTGGAAACACCATATATTTT. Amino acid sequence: CASSAAGFSGNTIYF.

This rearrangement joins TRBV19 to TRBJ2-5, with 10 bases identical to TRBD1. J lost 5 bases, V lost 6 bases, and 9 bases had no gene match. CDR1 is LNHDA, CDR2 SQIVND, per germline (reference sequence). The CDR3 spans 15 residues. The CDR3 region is CASSRQGAEGETQYF. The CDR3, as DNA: TGTGCCAGTAGCAGACAGGGGGCAGAAGGGGAGACCCAGTACTTC.

The CDR3 sequence: CASSQGPVGQPQHF. CDR3 DNA sequence: TGTGCCAGCAGCCAAGGTCCGGTTGGTCAGCCCCAGCATTTT. This chain uses TRBV3-1 (or the pseudogene TRBV3-2) with TRBJ1-5; D gene ambiguous. V was pared by 1 base and J by 6 bases, with 10 bases between. Germline assignment: CDR1 LGHDT and CDR2 YNNKEL (reference sequence). The CDR3 spans 14 residues.

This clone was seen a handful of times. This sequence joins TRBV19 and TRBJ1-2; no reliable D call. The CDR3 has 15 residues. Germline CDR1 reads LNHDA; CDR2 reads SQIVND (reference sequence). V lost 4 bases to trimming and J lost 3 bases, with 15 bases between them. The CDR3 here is CASSNSPELYYGYTF. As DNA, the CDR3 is TGTGCCAGTAGTAATAGTCCTGAATTATACTATGGCTACACCTTC.

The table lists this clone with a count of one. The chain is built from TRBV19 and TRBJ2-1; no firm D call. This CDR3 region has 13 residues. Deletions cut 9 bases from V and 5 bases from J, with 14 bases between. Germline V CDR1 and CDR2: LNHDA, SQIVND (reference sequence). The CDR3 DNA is TGTGCCAGCAGTCCGAGTTCTCACAATGAGCAGTTCTTC. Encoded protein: CASSPSSHNEQFF.

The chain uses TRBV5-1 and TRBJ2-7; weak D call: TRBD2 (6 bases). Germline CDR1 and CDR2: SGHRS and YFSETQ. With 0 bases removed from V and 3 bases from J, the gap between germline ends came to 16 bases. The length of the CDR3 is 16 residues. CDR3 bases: TGCGCCAGCAGCTTGGCCAGAGAAGTTAGCGGCTACGAGCAGTACTTC. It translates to CASSLAREVSGYEQYF.

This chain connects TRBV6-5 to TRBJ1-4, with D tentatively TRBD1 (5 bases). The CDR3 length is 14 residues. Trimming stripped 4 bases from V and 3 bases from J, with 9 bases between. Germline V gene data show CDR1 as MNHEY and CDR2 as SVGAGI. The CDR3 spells CASSLTAPNEKLFF. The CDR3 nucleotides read TGTGCCAGCAGTTTGACAGCCCCTAATGAAAAACTGTTTTTT.

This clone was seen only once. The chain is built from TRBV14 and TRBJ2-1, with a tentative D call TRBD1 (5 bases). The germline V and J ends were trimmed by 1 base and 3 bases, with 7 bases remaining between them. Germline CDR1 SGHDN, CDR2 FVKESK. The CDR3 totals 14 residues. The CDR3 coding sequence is TGTGCCAGCAGCCAAGCGACAGTCTACAATGAGCAGTTCTTC. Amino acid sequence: CASSQATVYNEQFF.

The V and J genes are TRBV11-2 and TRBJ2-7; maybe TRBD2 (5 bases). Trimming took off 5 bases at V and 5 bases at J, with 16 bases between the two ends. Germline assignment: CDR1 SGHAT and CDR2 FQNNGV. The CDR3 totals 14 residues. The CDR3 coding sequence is TGTGCCAGCAGCGCTTGGGCGGGCCCCAACGAGCAGTACTTC. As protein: CASSAWAGPNEQYF. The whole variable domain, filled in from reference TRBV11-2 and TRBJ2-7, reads EAGVAQSPRYKIIEKRQSVAFWCNPISGHATLYWYQQILGQGPKLLIQFQNNGVVDDSQLPKDRFSAERLKGVDSTLKIQPAKLEDSAVYLCASSAWAGPNEQYFGPGTRLTVT.

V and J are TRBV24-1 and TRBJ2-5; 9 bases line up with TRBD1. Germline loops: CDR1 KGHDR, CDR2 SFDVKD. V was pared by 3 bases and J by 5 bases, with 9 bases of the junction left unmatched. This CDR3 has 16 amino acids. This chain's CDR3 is CATSDTAGTGYETQYF. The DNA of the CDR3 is TGTGCCACCAGTGATACAGCCGGGACAGGGTACGAGACCCAGTACTTC.

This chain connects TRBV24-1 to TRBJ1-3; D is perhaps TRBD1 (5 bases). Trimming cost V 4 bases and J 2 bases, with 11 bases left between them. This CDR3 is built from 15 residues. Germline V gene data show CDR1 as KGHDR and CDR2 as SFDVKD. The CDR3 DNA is TGTGCCACCAGTGACGCCGGGGGGGCTGGAAACACCATATATTTT. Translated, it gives CATSDAGGAGNTIYF.

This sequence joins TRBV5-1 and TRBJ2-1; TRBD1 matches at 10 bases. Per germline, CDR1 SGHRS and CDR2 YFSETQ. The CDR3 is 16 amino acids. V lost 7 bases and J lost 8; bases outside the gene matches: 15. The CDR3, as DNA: TGCGCCAGCCGACACGAGCCGGGACAGGGGTCCCATGAGCAGTTCTTC. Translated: CASRHEPGQGSHEQFF.

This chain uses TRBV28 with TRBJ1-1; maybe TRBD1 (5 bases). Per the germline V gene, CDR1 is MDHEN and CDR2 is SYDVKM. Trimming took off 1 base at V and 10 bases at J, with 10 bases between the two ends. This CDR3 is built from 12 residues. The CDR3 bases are TGTGCCAGCAGTTTATCAGGGAACGTAGCTTTCTTT. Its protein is CASSLSGNVAFF. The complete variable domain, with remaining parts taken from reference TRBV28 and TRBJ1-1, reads DVKVTQSSRYLVKRTGEKVFLECVQDMDHENMFWYRQDPGLGLRLIYFSYDVKMKEKGDIPEGYSVSREKKERFSLILESASTNQTSMYLCASSLSGNVAFFGQGTRLTVV.

CDR3 bases: TGTGCCAGCAGCAAGGAAGGGACTAGCGGGGGGGCATCCTCAGATACGCAGTATTTT. As protein: CASSKEGTSGGASSDTQYF. The chain carries TRBV21-1 and TRBJ2-3; TRBD2 is the table's D call, not checked against the DNA. TRBV21-1 is flagged as a pseudogene. CDR3 length: 19 residues.

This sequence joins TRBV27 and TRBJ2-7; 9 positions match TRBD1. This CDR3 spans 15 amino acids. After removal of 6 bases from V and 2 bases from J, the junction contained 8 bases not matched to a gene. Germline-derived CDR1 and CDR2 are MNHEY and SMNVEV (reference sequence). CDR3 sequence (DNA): TGTGCCAGCAGCTCGACCGGGACAGGGACCTACGAGCAGTACTTC. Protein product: CASSSTGTGTYEQYF.